Shown below are 27 T cell receptor beta chains from a single sample sequenced in a study of shared clonotypes between healthy human individuals. Method: immunoSEQ multiplex PCR; TCRdb's copy keeps in-frame clones and lacks some. In the table there are millions of clones, more than 80% of which are singletons. The specimen sequenced was naive CD4+ T cells from PBMCs. The subset denotes: CD45RA+ positively selected. The receptors were gathered from a man between 18 and 35 years old in good health. Some clones in this sample may be carry-over from other donors' samples.

The V gene is TRBV7-8, the J gene TRBJ1-3; D possibly corresponds to TRBD1 (5 bases). V dropped 5 bases and J dropped 2 bases, with 10 bases sitting between them. The CDR3 covers 14 residues. The V gene's germline CDR1 is SGHVS and CDR2 FQNEAQ. This CDR3 is CASSLQGAGNTIYF. The CDR3 DNA follows: TGTGCCAGCAGCCTTCAAGGGGCTGGAAACACCATATATTTT.

J is TRBJ1-3 and V is TRBV7-6, with TRBD1 as a possible D gene (6 bases). CDR1 is SGHVS and CDR2 is FNYEAQ in the germline V gene. The CDR3 extends over 16 amino acids. The V gene lost 2 bases and the J gene lost 4 bases, with 15 bases spanning the gap. In DNA, the CDR3 is TGTGCCAGCAGCTTATCGTGGGGGCGAGGCGGAAACACCATATATTTT. Encoded protein: CASSLSWGRGGNTIYF.

This chain joins TRBV28 and TRBJ2-7; the match to TRBD1 covers 8 bases. There are 15 residues in the CDR3. From germline, CDR1 is MDHEN and CDR2 SYDVKM. V gave up 3 bases and J gave up 7 bases; unmatched junction bases: 11. The CDR3 reads CASSFGDRGSGEQYF. The CDR3 nucleotides are TGTGCCAGCAGTTTTGGCGACAGGGGTTCGGGGGAGCAGTACTTC.

Only one count was recorded for this clone. This chain joins TRBV6-1 and TRBJ2-2, with D possibly being TRBD1 (6 bases). The ends were cut back, 4 bases at V and 1 base at J, with 10 bases in the middle. In germline, CDR1 is MNHNS, CDR2 SASEGT. The CDR3 spans 15 residues. This CDR3 is CASSAGQRNTGELFF. DNA of the CDR3: TGTGCCAGCAGTGCAGGACAGAGGAACACCGGGGAGCTGTTTTTT.

This clone has only one observation. The DNA of the CDR3 is TGCGCCAGCAGCTTAGGGACAGGGGCTAATCAGCCCCAGCATTTT. It is translated as CASSLGTGANQPQHF. The chain has TRBV5-1 and TRBJ1-5, with 10 bases identical to TRBD1. The germline CDR1 and CDR2 sequences are SGHRS and YFSETQ. The length of the CDR3 is 15 residues. Trimming removed 2 bases from V and 4 bases from J; junction bases left unmatched: 3.

The chain employs TRBV5-4 and TRBJ2-5; D gene ambiguous. Trimming left V 0 bases short and J 2 bases short, with 8 bases between. The CDR3 runs to 14 residues. The germline V gene encodes CDR1 SGHNT and CDR2 YYREEE (reference sequence). The CDR3 DNA follows: TGTGCCAGCAGCTTGGCCAAACGACAAGAGACCCAGTACTTC. It translates to CASSLAKRQETQYF.

The gene calls are TRBV27 and TRBJ1-3; possibly TRBD1 for D (5 bases). The CDR3 sequence is 13 residues long. V was clipped by 7 bases and J by 4 bases, with 11 bases between them. CDR1 and CDR2 (germline): MNHEY, SMNVEV (reference sequence). The CDR3 sequence: CASTSGYGNTIYF. The CDR3, as DNA: TGTGCCAGCACCTCAGGGTACGGAAACACCATATATTTT.

The chain uses TRBV7-9 and TRBJ2-5; the match to TRBD2 covers 8 bases. Germline loops: CDR1 SEHNR, CDR2 FQNEAQ (reference sequence). V gave up 5 bases and J gave up 8 bases; unmatched junction bases: 22. The CDR3 length is 18 residues. Here the CDR3 reads CASSLTRGLAGRPSTQYF. Written as DNA, the CDR3 is TGTGCCAGCAGCCTCACCCGAGGACTAGCCGGACGCCCAAGTACCCAGTACTTC.

This clone was counted only a few times. This chain connects TRBV28 to TRBJ1-5, with D maybe TRBD1 (6 bases). The CDR3 has 13 residues. V lost 3 bases, J lost 15 bases, and 18 bases lay in between. The V gene's germline CDR1 is MDHEN and CDR2 SYDVKM. The CDR3 DNA sequence: TGTGCCAGCAGTTTTCGGGGACCGGGACAATGGCATTTT. Translation gives CASSFRGPGQWHF.

The chain is built from TRBV7-2 and TRBJ2-7, with 10 nucleotides matching TRBD2. With V trimmed by 5 bases and J by 2 bases, 6 bases remained unmatched. Germline V CDR1 and CDR2: SGHTA, FQGNSA. The length of the CDR3 is 15 residues. The CDR3 DNA reads TGTGCCAGCAGCCTCACTAGCGGGGACCCCTACGAGCAGTACTTC. It is translated as CASSLTSGDPYEQYF.

The genes are TRBV29-1 and TRBJ1-4, with D tentatively TRBD1 (6 bases). Germline CDR1 reads SQVTM; CDR2 reads ANQGSEA. The CDR3 spans 12 residues. The V end was cut by 5 bases, the J end by 7 bases, with 11 bases between. CDR3 nucleotides: TGCAGCGTTAGGACAGAATCTGAAAAACTGTTTTTT. Protein product: CSVRTESEKLFF.

This chain joins TRBV29-1 and TRBJ1-3; D might be TRBD1 (6 bases). V shed 7 bases and J shed 0 bases, with 13 bases lying between them. The CDR3 consists of 14 residues. Per the germline V gene, CDR1 is SQVTM and CDR2 is ANQGSEA. The CDR3 is CSARQDSSGNTIYF. The CDR3 DNA follows: TGCAGCGCAAGACAGGATAGCTCTGGAAACACCATATATTTT. Looking up the rest from reference TRBV29-1 and TRBJ1-3 gives the full variable domain: SAVISQKPSRDICQRGTSLTIQCQVDSQVTMMFWYRQQPGQSLTLIATANQGSEATYESGFVIDKFPISRPNLTFSTLTVSNMSPEDSSIYLCSARQDSSGNTIYFGEGSWLTVV.

V and J are TRBV6-5 and TRBJ2-7; 10 positions match TRBD2. V dropped 8 bases and J dropped 2; count of bases not matched to a gene: 6. The germline V gene encodes CDR1 MNHEY and CDR2 SVGAGI. The CDR3 length is 14 residues. Here the CDR3 reads CASPLLAGTYEQYF. CDR3 sequence (DNA): TGTGCCAGCCCTTTACTAGCGGGAACCTACGAGCAGTACTTC.

V usage is TRBV7-6 and J usage is TRBJ2-7, with 8 positions matching TRBD1. Trimming removed 8 bases from V and 5 bases from J; junction bases left unmatched: 8. The germline CDR1 and CDR2 sequences are SGHVS and FNYEAQ. The length of the CDR3 is 13 residues. As DNA, the CDR3 is TGTGCCAGCGGCCCGGACAGGGACCACGAGCAGTACTTC. Its translation: CASGPDRDHEQYF.

The rearrangement joins TRBV5-4 to TRBJ2-2; D gene uncertain. Germline CDR1 and CDR2: SGHNT and YYREEE (reference sequence). V gave up 4 bases and J gave up 2 bases, with 12 bases separating them. This CDR3 is 15 amino acids long. The CDR3 sequence: CASSLVWGNTGELFF. Here the CDR3 DNA reads TGTGCCAGCAGCCTCGTTTGGGGAAACACCGGGGAGCTGTTTTTT.

This chain uses TRBV20-1 with TRBJ2-4, with D hard to call. Between the trimmed V and J ends, which lost 0 bases and 12 bases, there was a span of 9 bases. There are 11 residues in the CDR3. Germline V gene lookup returns CDR1 DFQATT and CDR2 SNEGSKA (reference sequence). The CDR3 protein is CSAREGQRQYF. The CDR3 DNA reads TGCAGTGCTAGAGAGGGTCAGCGTCAGTACTTC.

The J gene is TRBJ1-1, the V gene TRBV6-5; no clear D gene. Trimming took off 1 base at V and 5 bases at J, with 11 bases between the two ends. Germline lookup yields CDR1 MNHEY and CDR2 SVGAGI. The length of the CDR3 is 14 residues. The CDR3 DNA is TGTGCCAGCAGTTACTTAGCCGGGGATACTGAAGCTTTCTTT. This sequence encodes CASSYLAGDTEAFF.

This chain links TRBV27 with TRBJ1-1, with D possibly matching TRBD1 (6 bases). The CDR3 spans 17 residues. V was pared by 2 bases and J by 8 bases, with 24 bases between. Germline assignment: CDR1 MNHEY and CDR2 SMNVEV (reference sequence). CDR3 bases: TGTGCCAGCAGTTTACTGGCCCTTGGACAGAGAGAAAACGAAGCTTTCTTT. Amino acid sequence: CASSLLALGQRENEAFF.

This chain connects TRBV12-5 to TRBJ2-1; TRBD2 aligns across 8 bases. V shed 3 bases, J shed 7 bases, and the junction held 8 bases outside the gene matches. Germline assignment: CDR1 LGHNT and CDR2 FRNRAP. This CDR3 spans 15 amino acids. The CDR3 nucleotides are TGTGCTAGTGGTTTAGGTAGCGGGACTTCGAATGAGCAGTTCTTC. Its translation is CASGLGSGTSNEQFF.

J is TRBJ2-3 and V is TRBV5-1; D might be TRBD1 or TRBD2, each matching 5 bases. The germline V gene encodes CDR1 SGHRS and CDR2 YFSETQ. The length of the CDR3 is 17 residues. The V gene lost 0 bases and the J gene lost 0 bases, with 14 bases spanning the gap. The CDR3 DNA is TGCGCCAGCAGCTTGGTATTTGGGGGTTCTAGCACAGATACGCAGTATTTT. This sequence encodes CASSLVFGGSSTDTQYF.

The chain has TRBV7-8 and TRBJ2-7; 8 positions match TRBD2. Germline V lookup: CDR1 SGHVS, CDR2 FQNEAQ. Germline trimming cut 5 bases from V and 1 base from J; bases unmatched to any gene: 7. The CDR3 runs 15 residues. The CDR3 nucleotides are TGTGCCAGCAGCGGACGACTAGCGCTATCCTACGAGCAGTACTTC. Encoded protein: CASSGRLALSYEQYF.

The rearrangement links TRBV29-1 to TRBJ2-3, with D perhaps matching TRBD1 (5 bases). This CDR3 region has 12 residues. Trimming stripped 7 bases from V and 6 bases from J, with 14 bases between. Germline V gene sequence: CDR1 SQVTM, CDR2 ANQGSEA. DNA for the CDR3: TGCAGCGCCTATCAGGGCTCGGATACGCAGTATTTT. Its protein product is CSAYQGSDTQYF.

The rearrangement joins TRBV7-2 to TRBJ2-2, with a tentative D call TRBD2 (6 bases). V was shortened by 5 bases and J by 4 bases, with 20 bases between the two germline ends. Per germline, CDR1 SGHTA and CDR2 FQGNSA. The CDR3 spans 17 residues. The CDR3 DNA sequence: TGTGCCAGCAGCCCCCTCCCCACTAGCCGACCCACCGGGGAGCTGTTTTTT. Translated: CASSPLPTSRPTGELFF. The whole variable domain, remainder taken from reference TRBV7-2 and TRBJ2-2, is GAGVSQSPSNKVTEKGKDVELRCDPISGHTALYWYRQSLGQGLEFLIYFQGNSAPDKSGLPSDRFSAERTGGSVSTLTIQRTQQEDSAVYLCASSPLPTSRPTGELFFGEGSRLTVL.

The gene calls are TRBV5-1 and TRBJ2-2; 7 bases fit TRBD1. This CDR3 spans 15 amino acids. The trim removed 6 bases at V and 5 bases at J, leaving 10 bases unmatched. The V gene's germline CDR1 is SGHRS and CDR2 YFSETQ. CDR3 loop: CASTVGDRDTGELFF. DNA of the CDR3: TGCGCCAGCACTGTCGGGGACAGAGATACCGGGGAGCTGTTTTTT.

V is TRBV28 and J is TRBJ2-7; D uncertain. The V end was cut by 3 bases, the J end by 5 bases, with 8 bases between. CDR1 is MDHEN, CDR2 SYDVKM, per germline. The CDR3 covers 12 residues. In nucleotides, the CDR3 is TGTGCCAGCAGTTTTGGACGGAACGAGCAGTACTTC. Translation: CASSFGRNEQYF.

The chain combines TRBV4-1 with TRBJ2-1, with a weak D call TRBD2 (6 bases). CDR1 is MGHRA, CDR2 YSYEKL, per germline. Deletions cut 1 base from V and 0 bases from J, with 10 bases between. The CDR3 consists of 16 residues. The DNA for the CDR3 is TGCGCCAGCAGCCAAGGGCGGGGAGGCTCCTACAATGAGCAGTTCTTC. Its protein is CASSQGRGGSYNEQFF.

The V gene is TRBV7-6, the J gene TRBJ1-5, with D unresolved. The CDR3 sequence is 14 residues long. V was clipped by 1 base and J by 2 bases, with 6 bases between them. Per germline, CDR1 SGHVS and CDR2 FNYEAQ. In DNA form, the CDR3 reads TGTGCCAGCAGCTTAGGACCACGCAATCAGCCCCAGCATTTT. It encodes CASSLGPRNQPQHF.